This entry lists 5 T cell receptor beta chains sequenced from one sample in a study of T cells in Graves' hyperthyroidism and ophthalmopathy. The CDR3 regions of TCR beta were amplified from RNA transcripts. Researchers ran a first-round RT-PCR on the TCR CDR3 using the HTBI primer set. Via MiXCR, TCRdb re-called the multiplex PCR reads, giving one row per CDR3 protein. The sample contains 300,000 to 450,000 distinct CDR3 sequences, 15% to 20% of which appear only once. The sample comprised blood. The receptor set was obtained from a man aged 18 to 29 with Graves' ophthalmopathy.

This clonotype was detected many times. The chain combines TRBV13 with TRBJ1-3, with D unclear. This CDR3 comprises 12 residues. Trimming stripped 0 bases from V and 11 bases from J, with 8 bases between. From germline, CDR1 is PRHDT and CDR2 FYEKMQ (reference sequence). The chain's CDR3 is CASSLGPQAIYF. CDR3 nucleotides: TGTGCCAGCAGCTTAGGCCCCCAGGCCATATATTTT.

A single count supports this clonotype. V is TRBV11-2 and J is TRBJ2-3, with D uncertain. This CDR3 is 15 amino acids long. The V gene's germline CDR1 is SGHAT and CDR2 FQNNGV. V lost 5 bases and J lost 1, with 13 bases in between. The CDR3 loop reads CASSQEPLGTDTQYF. CDR3 in DNA: TGTGCCAGCAGCCAAGAGCCTCTGGGCACAGATACGCAGTATTTT.

This chain uses TRBV20-1 with TRBJ1-5; D uncertain. Trimming shortened V by 6 bases and J by 2 bases, and 17 bases separated the two germline ends. This CDR3 has 15 amino acids. CDR1 is DFQATT, CDR2 SNEGSKA, per germline (reference sequence). The CDR3 protein is CSADLGRVGNQPQHF. The DNA of the CDR3 is TGCAGTGCCGATTTGGGCAGAGTAGGCAATCAGCCCCAGCATTTT.

This clonotype was observed many times. J is TRBJ1-4 and V is TRBV7-8; D not resolved. Per the germline V gene, CDR1 is SGHVS and CDR2 is FQNEAQ. The V end was cut by 3 bases, the J end by 0 bases, with 8 bases between. The CDR3 extends over 15 amino acids. CDR3: CASSFGIATNEKLFF. CDR3 bases: TGTGCCAGCAGCTTTGGAATTGCAACTAATGAAAAACTGTTTTTT.

This clonotype was counted a few times. The gene calls are TRBV4-2 and TRBJ2-5, with 8 bases identical to TRBD2. Germline V gives CDR1 LGHNA, CDR2 YNFKEQ. This CDR3 is 17 amino acids long. Trimming at V came to 3 bases and at J to 5 bases, leaving 14 bases not matched to a gene. CDR3 nucleotide sequence: TGTGCCAGCAGCCAGGATTTAGGCGGGGGGTCCGTGGAGACCCAGTACTTC. Translating it yields CASSQDLGGGSVETQYF.